This TCR beta chain was observed in a study of T cells in Graves' hyperthyroidism and ophthalmopathy. Study-wide results and limits: A model of 13 V-J pairs discriminated ophthalmopathy from stable hyperthyroidism.

V shed 2 bases and J shed 1 base, with 18 bases lying between them. Germline V gene data show CDR1 as LNHDA and CDR2 as SQIVND (reference sequence). The CDR3 totals 18 residues. Patients aged 18 to 65 had newly diagnosed hyperthyroidism lasting under 2 months. This sample holds PBMCs from roughly 10 ml fresh peripheral blood. Comment on this clonotype: Its antigen remains unidentified.

From RNA transcripts, TCR beta CDR3 regions were amplified. HTBI primers drove first-round RT-PCR of the TCR CDR3. Each CDR3 protein gets one entry after TCRdb re-called the multiplex PCR reads with MiXCR. The sample holds about 510,000 distinct CDR3 sequences, around 13% seen once. The rearrangement joins TRBV19 to TRBJ1-5; D gene unclear. This clonotype was obtained from a middle-aged woman with Graves' hyperthyroidism. The sequenced material came from blood. CDR3 DNA: TGTGCCAGTAGTATATCCCGAGGGCGCCTAGGAAGCAATCAGCCCCAGCATTTT. Translating it yields CASSISRGRLGSNQPQHF.